These 5 T cell receptor beta chains were all obtained from the same sample, sequenced in a study of beta chain features in type 1 diabetes. As every portion of the isolated RNA was reverse transcribed, the sequencing read expressed TCRB transcripts. Measured with immunoSEQ multiplex PCR; TCRdb has only the in-frame clones, and not every one. The sample includes 400,000 to 550,000 clones, approximately 10% of them seen just once. Sequences were obtained from naive CD4+ T cells from blood. These receptors all come from a woman under 30 in good health.

The V call is TRBV29-1, the J call TRBJ2-1, with 7 bases matching TRBD2. V lost 0 bases, J lost 1 base, and 12 bases stayed unmatched. This CDR3 region has 18 residues. Germline lookup yields CDR1 SQVTM and CDR2 ANQGSEA. The CDR3 region has the DNA TGCAGCGTTGAAGATTGGAAGCGGGGCTTGGGGTCCTACAATGAGCAGTTCTTC. Residues: CSVEDWKRGLGSYNEQFF.

This clone was recorded a few times. V and J are TRBV25-1 and TRBJ2-1, with no clear D. The germline V and J ends were trimmed by 1 base and 4 bases, with 8 bases remaining between them. The CDR3 runs 14 residues. The V gene's germline CDR1 is MGHDK and CDR2 SYGVNS. The CDR3 here is CASSEWAEYNEQFF. The CDR3 DNA is TGTGCCAGCAGTGAATGGGCAGAGTACAATGAGCAGTTCTTC. The full variable domain, with the rest looked up from reference TRBV25-1 and TRBJ2-1, is EADIYQTPRYLVIGTGKKITLECSQTMGHDKMYWYQQDPGMELHLIHYSYGVNSTEKGDLSSESTVSRIRTEHFPLTLESARPSHTSQYLCASSEWAEYNEQFFGPGTRLTVL.

The sample holds a few counts of this clone. This chain connects TRBV7-9 to TRBJ2-1; 10 bases agree with TRBD2. Germline V gene data show CDR1 as SEHNR and CDR2 as FQNEAQ (reference sequence). CDR3 length: 15 residues. V trimming: 2 bases; J trimming: 5 bases; junction bases outside the gene matches: 3. The CDR3 region is CASSLWTSGHNEQFF. As DNA, the CDR3 is TGTGCCAGCAGCTTATGGACTAGCGGCCACAATGAGCAGTTCTTC.

This clone has only a few counts. The chain uses TRBV7-2 and TRBJ2-7, with 10 nucleotides matching TRBD2. Trimming removed 4 bases from V and 4 bases from J; junction bases left unmatched: 13. CDR3 length equals 17 residues. The germline CDR1 and CDR2 sequences are SGHTA and FQGNSA. CDR3 protein: CASSYRLASGRPYEQYF. The CDR3 DNA reads TGTGCCAGCAGCTACCGACTGGCTAGCGGGAGACCGTACGAGCAGTACTTC.

There are a few counts of this clone. The gene calls are TRBV14 and TRBJ1-2; the match to TRBD1 covers 7 bases. This CDR3 has 15 residues. Germline V lookup: CDR1 SGHDN, CDR2 FVKESK. V trimming: 5 bases; J trimming: 1 base; junction bases outside the gene matches: 7. CDR3 sequence reads: CASSNPGQRNYGYTF. The CDR3 region has the DNA TGTGCCAGCAGCAACCCGGGACAGCGTAACTATGGCTACACCTTC.